The 28 T cell receptor beta chains reported below all come from one sample, sequenced in a study of CD8+ T cells in alopecia areata. It was cDNA, reverse transcribed from extracted RNA, that served as the sequencing template. Only in-frame clones appear in the TCRdb table, and some are missing; sequencing was by immunoSEQ multiplex PCR. The table has approximately 120,000 clones, around 50% seen once. Material: NKG2D-low CD8+ T cells sorted from blood. The receptors were gathered from a human donor with alopecia areata.

The chain links TRBV7-9 to TRBJ2-2; 10 bases fit TRBD2. CDR1 and CDR2 (germline): SEHNR, FQNEAQ (reference sequence). V shed 7 bases and J 4 bases; nucleotides not matched to a gene: 9. The CDR3 spans 16 residues. CDR3 sequence: CASIPLAGERTGELFF. The CDR3 DNA reads TGTGCCAGCATCCCCCTAGCGGGGGAGCGCACCGGGGAGCTGTTTTTT.

J is TRBJ2-7 and V is TRBV13; D call uncertain. CDR1 PRHDT and CDR2 FYEKMQ come from the germline V gene (reference sequence). The CDR3 has 12 amino acids. Trimming left V 4 bases short and J 4 bases short, with 8 bases between. CDR3 sequence reads: CASSSQSYEQYF. The DNA for the CDR3 is TGTGCCAGCAGCTCCCAATCTTACGAGCAGTACTTC.

The rearrangement joins TRBV29-1 to TRBJ2-2, with 7 bases that match TRBD2. Germline values: CDR1 SQVTM, CDR2 ANQGSEA. This CDR3 contains 14 residues. Trimming removed 5 bases from V and 4 bases from J; junction bases left unmatched: 7. The CDR3 sequence: CSVSSGDSTGELFF. Here the CDR3 DNA reads TGCAGCGTTTCCAGCGGGGACTCCACCGGGGAGCTGTTTTTT.

This clone has more than one count but fewer than ten. V usage is TRBV5-1 and J usage is TRBJ2-1; 8 positions agree with TRBD1. The V gene's germline CDR1 is SGHRS and CDR2 YFSETQ. V trimming: 1 base; J trimming: 4 bases; junction bases outside the gene matches: 4. The CDR3 covers 15 residues. DNA of the CDR3: TGCGCCAGCAGCTTGAACAGGGGGACGTACAATGAGCAGTTCTTC. This sequence encodes CASSLNRGTYNEQFF.

V is TRBV29-1 and J is TRBJ1-1; perhaps TRBD1 as D (5 bases). Germline V gene data show CDR1 as SQVTM and CDR2 as ANQGSEA. The CDR3 contains 11 residues. V was clipped by 3 bases and J by 9 bases, with 11 bases between them. The CDR3 spells CSVEGAGQAFF. CDR3 coding DNA: TGCAGCGTTGAGGGAGCAGGGCAAGCTTTCTTT.

This chain connects TRBV5-4 to TRBJ1-2; D gene unclear. The CDR3 runs to 12 residues. Per the germline V gene, CDR1 is SGHNT and CDR2 is YYREEE (reference sequence). V shed 0 bases and J shed 2 bases, with 2 bases lying between them. The CDR3 DNA reads as TGTGCCAGCAGCTTGGGGAACTATGGCTACACCTTC. Encoded protein: CASSLGNYGYTF.

The sample holds a few counts of this clone. This chain joins TRBV29-1 and TRBJ1-1; 8 bases map to TRBD1. The V segment lost 7 bases and the J segment 1 base; nucleotides outside the gene matches: 5. This CDR3 has 13 amino acids. The germline gives CDR1 SQVTM, CDR2 ANQGSEA. Written as DNA, the CDR3 is TGCAGCGCCATACAGGGGGAGAACACTGAAGCTTTCTTT. Translation gives CSAIQGENTEAFF.

The chain links TRBV29-1 to TRBJ2-3; 7 nucleotides agree with TRBD1. CDR3 size: 17 residues. CDR1 is SQVTM and CDR2 is ANQGSEA in the germline V gene. J was trimmed by 4 bases and V by 3 bases; bases with no gene match: 16. The CDR3 spells CSVELVDSTGEPDTQYF. CDR3 coding DNA: TGCAGCGTTGAGCTCGTCGACTCAACAGGGGAGCCAGATACGCAGTATTTT.

The V and J genes are TRBV6-5 and TRBJ2-5; D may correspond to TRBD1 or TRBD2 (5 bases each). V gave up 2 bases and J gave up 5 bases, with 9 bases separating them. This CDR3 has 13 residues. From germline, CDR1 is MNHEY and CDR2 SVGAGI. The CDR3 loop is CASSYSRDETQYF. CDR3 DNA sequence: TGTGCCAGCAGTTACAGCAGGGACGAGACCCAGTACTTC.

This clone was observed a handful of times. The chain couples TRBV7-9 to TRBJ2-2, with D possibly being TRBD1 or TRBD2 (5 bases each). Germline V gene lookup returns CDR1 SEHNR and CDR2 FQNEAQ (reference sequence). CDR3 length equals 16 residues. The V end was cut by 5 bases, the J end by 0 bases, with 13 bases between. CDR3 sequence reads: CASSVPGRSNTGELFF. In nucleotides, the CDR3 is TGTGCCAGCAGCGTACCGGGACGATCGAACACCGGGGAGCTGTTTTTT.

The table lists this clone with a few counts. The rearrangement joins TRBV29-1 to TRBJ2-5, with 11 nucleotides matching TRBD2. Germline CDR1 reads SQVTM; CDR2 reads ANQGSEA. V shed 6 bases and J 2 bases; nucleotides not matched to a gene: 8. The CDR3 runs 15 residues. The CDR3: CSVDGLAGNQETQYF. In nucleotides, the CDR3 is TGCAGCGTAGACGGACTAGCGGGCAATCAAGAGACCCAGTACTTC.

This clone was detected a few times. The genes are TRBV29-1 and TRBJ2-5; D unresolved. The germline gives CDR1 SQVTM, CDR2 ANQGSEA. The length of the CDR3 is 12 residues. V dropped 6 bases and J dropped 5 bases, with 13 bases sitting between them. The CDR3 protein is CSVAGSDETQYF. The CDR3 DNA follows: TGCAGCGTGGCAGGCAGTGACGAGACCCAGTACTTC. The entire variable domain, with the rest obtained from reference TRBV29-1 and TRBJ2-5, is as follows: SAVISQKPSRDICQRGTSLTIQCQVDSQVTMMFWYRQQPGQSLTLIATANQGSEATYESGFVIDKFPISRPNLTFSTLTVSNMSPEDSSIYLCSVAGSDETQYFGPGTRLLVL.

The chain has TRBV27 and TRBJ2-1, with D maybe TRBD2 (5 bases). CDR3 length equals 14 residues. V was cut by 7 bases and J by 9 bases, with 19 bases left in between. From germline, CDR1 is MNHEY and CDR2 SMNVEV (reference sequence). The CDR3 DNA sequence: TGTGCCAGCAACAAAGCCGGGATCCCAGGTGAGCAGTTCTTC. Protein product: CASNKAGIPGEQFF.

The V and J genes are TRBV29-1 and TRBJ2-1; D is unclear. This CDR3 region has 14 residues. The ends were cut back, 0 bases at V and 4 bases at J, with 10 bases in the middle. CDR1 is SQVTM, CDR2 ANQGSEA, per germline. The CDR3 is CSVEDPEFYNEQFF. In nucleotides, the CDR3 is TGCAGCGTTGAAGATCCCGAGTTTTACAATGAGCAGTTCTTC.

This clone was seen a few times. The V call is TRBV27, the J call TRBJ2-7, with TRBD1 as a possible D gene (7 bases). The germline V gene has CDR1 MNHEY and CDR2 SMNVEV (reference sequence). The CDR3 consists of 15 residues. Trimming left V 4 bases short and J 5 bases short, with 18 bases between. CDR3 bases: TGTGCCAGCAGTTCTGGGTTCAGGGGGGTGGACGAGCAGTACTTC. Translated, it gives CASSSGFRGVDEQYF.

The chain has TRBV5-6 and TRBJ2-7, with TRBD1 identical over 8 bases. Germline assignment: CDR1 SGHDT and CDR2 YYEEEE. The CDR3 length is 15 residues. With 3 bases clipped from V and 6 bases from J, the junction kept 11 bases outside the gene matches. The CDR3 here is CASSWGPGTGSEQYF. DNA for the CDR3: TGTGCCAGCAGCTGGGGTCCCGGGACAGGATCCGAGCAGTACTTC. Supplemented by reference TRBV5-6 and TRBJ2-7, the full variable domain reads DAGVTQSPTHLIKTRGQQVTLRCSPKSGHDTVSWYQQALGQGPQFIFQYYEEEERQRGNFPDRFSGHQFPNYSSELNVNALLLGDSALYLCASSWGPGTGSEQYFGPGTRLTVT.

The CDR3 here is CASSHQPGHEQYF. In DNA, the CDR3 is TGCGCCAGCAGCCATCAGCCGGGCCACGAGCAGTACTTC. The rearrangement links TRBV4-1 to TRBJ2-7; D is unclear. The CDR3 totals 13 residues. Germline lookup yields CDR1 MGHRA and CDR2 YSYEKL. Deletions cut 3 bases from V and 5 bases from J, with 11 bases between.

This chain connects TRBV9 to TRBJ2-2; no clear D. The V and J ends lost 0 bases and 3 bases respectively, with 9 bases between them. The germline V gene has CDR1 SGDLS and CDR2 YYNGEE. The CDR3 extends over 15 amino acids. The CDR3 region is CASSVAGQDTGELFF. The CDR3 DNA reads TGTGCCAGCAGCGTAGCAGGCCAGGACACCGGGGAGCTGTTTTTT.

This chain uses TRBV30 with TRBJ1-6, with 10 bases fitting TRBD1. The CDR3 sequence is 14 residues long. V lost 0 bases and J lost 10; bases outside the gene matches: 3. From germline, CDR1 is GTSNPN and CDR2 SVGIG (reference sequence). As DNA, the CDR3 is TGTGCCTGGAGTGTAGGGACAGGGGAGTCACCCCTCCACTTT. This encodes CAWSVGTGESPLHF.

Points on this clone: One end of the junction fails to match germline, which may point to a read error. The V call is TRBV2, the J call TRBJ2-5, with a weak D call TRBD1 (5 bases). This CDR3 has 14 residues. Per the germline V gene, CDR1 is SNHLY and CDR2 is FYNNEI. The CDR3 spells CASREDSLQETQYF. CDR3 DNA: TGTGCCAGCAGGGAAGACAGCCTCCAAGAGACCCAGTACTTC.

The chain is built from TRBV27 and TRBJ2-1, with 7 nucleotides matching TRBD1. Trimming at V came to 3 bases and at J to 4 bases, leaving 6 bases not matched to a gene. The CDR3 contains 15 residues. Germline V lookup: CDR1 MNHEY, CDR2 SMNVEV (reference sequence). The CDR3 sequence: CASSFQPGQYNEQFF. The CDR3 DNA sequence: TGTGCCAGCAGTTTCCAACCGGGACAGTACAATGAGCAGTTCTTC.

The chain joins TRBV30 to TRBJ2-7; tentatively, D is TRBD1 (6 bases). V was trimmed by 5 bases and J by 2 bases, leaving 13 bases between them. This CDR3 comprises 13 residues. Germline V gene lookup returns CDR1 GTSNPN and CDR2 SVGIG (reference sequence). CDR3 in amino acids: CAWLDSGPYEQYF. The CDR3 nucleotides are TGTGCCTGGCTGGACAGCGGTCCCTACGAGCAGTACTTC.

The rearrangement links TRBV29-1 to TRBJ2-7; 8 bases align to TRBD2. V was pared by 5 bases and J by 7 bases, with 7 bases of the junction left unmatched. Germline lookup yields CDR1 SQVTM and CDR2 ANQGSEA. This CDR3 contains 12 residues. In DNA, the CDR3 is TGCAGCGTTCCAGCGGGAGTGCGGGAGCAGTACTTC. It specifies CSVPAGVREQYF.

The chain carries TRBV2 and TRBJ2-7, with D tentatively TRBD2 (5 bases). CDR1 is SNHLY, CDR2 FYNNEI, per germline. V lost 3 bases and J 2 bases, leaving 14 bases between the germline ends. The CDR3 consists of 15 residues. The CDR3 nucleotides read TGTGCCAGCAGTGAGCTAGCAAGTCTGGCCTACGAGCAGTACTTC. It codes for CASSELASLAYEQYF.

The rearrangement uses TRBV27 and TRBJ1-2; D may be TRBD1 (6 bases). Between the trimmed V and J ends, which lost 4 bases and 1 base, there was a span of 10 bases. Germline V CDR1 and CDR2: MNHEY, SMNVEV (reference sequence). The CDR3 runs to 14 residues. The CDR3 coding sequence is TGTGCCAGCAGTTCCGTGGACAGTAACTATGGCTACACCTTC. Its protein is CASSSVDSNYGYTF.

This clone was picked up a small number of times. The V gene is TRBV6-5, the J gene TRBJ2-1; D not certain. Trimming cost V 0 bases and J 5 bases, with 8 bases left between them. The germline V gene encodes CDR1 MNHEY and CDR2 SVGAGI. CDR3 size: 14 residues. CDR3 nucleotide sequence: TGTGCCAGCAGTTACTCCGGCGCCGACAATGAGCAGTTCTTC. Translation: CASSYSGADNEQFF.

This clone was seen a handful of times. V gene TRBV28 combines with J gene TRBJ1-2, with D perhaps TRBD1 (6 bases). Trimming shortened V by 5 bases and J by 6 bases, and 19 bases separated the two germline ends. Germline V gives CDR1 MDHEN, CDR2 SYDVKM. CDR3 length equals 15 residues. The CDR3 region is CASSEGQRRTNGYTF. The CDR3 nucleotides are TGTGCCAGCAGTGAAGGACAGAGGCGGACCAATGGCTACACCTTC.

This clone was detected only a few times. The CDR3 DNA follows: TGCGCCAGCAGCCAAGTTAGCGGTGGCTACACCTTC. Translating it yields CASSQVSGGYTF. The chain links TRBV4-1 to TRBJ1-2; D is uncertain. The V end lost 1 base, the J end lost 7 bases, and 7 bases lay between the germline ends. Germline V gives CDR1 MGHRA, CDR2 YSYEKL. This CDR3 is 12 amino acids long.